Listed below are T cell receptor beta chains from one sample, sequenced in a study of cytomegalovirus exposure and HLA in healthy donors. Profiled with immunoSEQ multiplex PCR; TCRdb holds only in-frame clones, not every one. This repertoire shows about 100,000 clones, 65% to 80% found once; its top ten account for 13% to 15%. Material for sequencing was PBMCs. Source of these receptors: a woman in her 70s in good health and CMV-seropositive. CDR3s include the opening cysteine and the closing phenylalanine or tryptophan. The D gene is left open where the match is weak. The size field is filled for only some rows; it gives once, few, many or a size class.

.	once	TRBV6-1	TRBJ2-3	CASRWDTTNTDTQYF	TGTGCCAGCAGGTGGGACACCACGAACACAGATACGCAGTATTTT
.	.	TRBV29-1	TRBJ2-1	CSVAAYNEQFF	TGCAGCGTTGCTGCCTACAATGAGCAGTTCTTC
TRBD1	.	TRBV15	TRBJ1-2	CATSISRGTGGYGYTF	TGTGCCACCAGCATTTCCCGGGGGACAGGCGGCTATGGCTACACCTTC
.	.	TRBV7-2	TRBJ2-3	CASSLQGGDTQYF	TGTGCCAGCAGTTTACAGGGCGGAGATACGCAGTATTTT
TRBD1	.	TRBV7-8	TRBJ2-3	CASSLARGGQGTDTQYF	TGTGCCAGCAGCTTAGCGCGAGGGGGACAGGGAACAGATACGCAGTATTTT
.	.	TRBV7-9	TRBJ2-1	CASSSRLSYNEQFF	TGTGCCAGCAGCTCCAGACTGTCCTACAATGAGCAGTTCTTC
TRBD1	.	TRBV5-1	TRBJ2-4	CASSRTGGNIQYF	TGCGCCAGCAGCCGGACAGGAGGAAACATTCAGTACTTC
TRBD2	few	TRBV2	TRBJ2-1	CASRRLAGYNEQFF	TGTGCCAGCAGGCGACTAGCGGGTTACAATGAGCAGTTCTTC
.	.	TRBV7-2	TRBJ2-3	CASSLEFVLADTQYF	TGTGCCAGCAGCTTAGAATTTGTCCTAGCAGATACGCAGTATTTT
.	.	TRBV11-2	TRBJ1-5	CASSPSGAGGQPQHF	TGTGCCAGCAGCCCCTCAGGGGCCGGGGGGCAGCCCCAGCATTTT
TRBD1	.	TRBV6-1	TRBJ2-3	CASSPRDRVSDTQYF	TGTGCCAGCAGTCCCCGGGACAGGGTTTCTGATACGCAGTATTTT
TRBD2	.	TRBV19	TRBJ2-3	CASSALAGGRLNTQYF	TGTGCCAGTAGTGCTCTAGCGGGAGGGCGCTTGAATACGCAGTATTTT
.	.	TRBV5-1	TRBJ2-1	CASSSEPQGSYNEQFF	TGCGCCAGCAGCTCGGAACCCCAGGGGTCCTACAATGAGCAGTTCTTC
.	.	TRBV5-1	TRBJ2-6	CASSSSPGSGANVLTF	TGCGCCAGCAGCTCTTCCCCGGGCTCTGGGGCCAACGTCCTGACTTTC
.	.	TRBV5-6	TRBJ1-5	CASSLTGLGNQPQHF	TGTGCCAGCAGCTTGACGGGGTTGGGCAATCAGCCCCAGCATTTT
TRBD2	.	TRBV28	TRBJ2-1	CATLGGGLGEQFF	TGTGCCACTCTTGGGGGGGGTTTGGGTGAGCAGTTCTTC
.	few	TRBV4-3	TRBJ1-3	CASSQGTALSGNTIYF	TGCGCCAGCAGCCAAGGGACTGCGCTCTCTGGAAACACCATATATTTT
.	.	TRBV27	TRBJ1-2	CASSSVSGSYTF	TGTGCCAGCAGTTCGGTATCAGGGAGCTACACCTTC
TRBD1	.	TRBV11-2	TRBJ2-2	CASSSRAGGSGELFF	TGTGCCAGCAGCTCAAGGGCAGGGGGCTCCGGGGAGCTGTTTTTT
.	.	TRBV2	TRBJ2-7	CASSGGTPTYEQYF	TGTGCCAGCAGTGGGGGGACACCCACCTACGAGCAGTACTTC
TRBD2	.	TRBV27	TRBJ2-7	CASSPRGDYEQYF	TGTGCCAGCAGCCCCCGGGGGGATTACGAGCAGTACTTC
.	.	TRBV5-6	TRBJ2-3	CASSFSGGTDTQYF	TGTGCCAGCAGCTTCTCCGGGGGTACAGATACGCAGTATTTT
TRBD1	.	TRBV5-3	TRBJ2-7	CARSRQGAPSPYEQYF	TGTGCCAGAAGCAGACAGGGGGCACCTAGCCCCTACGAGCAGTACTTC
.	.	TRBV4-1	TRBJ2-1	CASSQVPQLNEQFF	TGCGCCAGCAGCCAAGTCCCACAGTTGAATGAGCAGTTCTTC
.	.	TRBV11-2	TRBJ2-7	CASSNRGTSSYEQYF	TGTGCCAGCAGCAATAGGGGGACGAGCTCCTACGAGCAGTACTTC
TRBD1	once	TRBV23-1	TRBJ2-6	CASSQVLPGSGQAKPGANVLTF	TGCGCCAGCAGTCAAGTCCTACCCGGGTCGGGACAGGCAAAACCTGGGGCCAACGTCCTGACTTTC
.	.	TRBV5-1	TRBJ2-3	CASSLAVADGTDAQYF	TGCGCCAGCAGTTTGGCGGTAGCGGACGGCACAGATGCGCAGTATTTT
TRBD1	.	TRBV28	TRBJ2-7	CASNQIRDRQYF	TGTGCCAGCAACCAAATTCGGGACAGGCAGTACTTC
TRBD1	.	TRBV28	TRBJ2-7	CASSDRGYEQYF	TGTGCCAGCAGTGACAGGGGCTACGAGCAGTACTTC
TRBD1	.	TRBV28	TRBJ1-5	CASSPRGQGVNQPQHF	TGTGCCAGCAGTCCCCGGGGACAGGGGGTAAATCAGCCCCAGCATTTT
.	.	TRBV19	TRBJ1-2	CASSIEADYGYTF	TGTGCCAGTAGTATTGAGGCGGACTATGGCTACACCTTC
TRBD1	.	TRBV6-1	TRBJ2-1	CASSERGRVEQFF	TGTGCCAGCAGTGAAAGGGGGCGGGTTGAGCAGTTCTTC
.	.	TRBV27	TRBJ2-2	CASTSGLLRTGELFF	TGTGCCAGCACCTCGGGACTCTTACGGACCGGGGAGCTGTTTTTT
.	.	TRBV5-6	TRBJ2-7	CASSLLGPQNYEQYF	TGTGCCAGCAGCTTGCTTGGGCCTCAGAATTACGAGCAGTACTTC
TRBD2	.	TRBV7-2	TRBJ2-2	CASSPRGGSNMAGELFF	TGTGCCAGCAGTCCCCGGGGCGGGAGTAATATGGCCGGGGAGCTGTTTTTT